This entry lists 11 T cell receptor beta chains sequenced from one sample in a study of T cells in localized non-small cell lung cancer. Sequencing used immunoSEQ multiplex PCR; TCRdb keeps in-frame clones, though not all of them. The sample lists 38,000 or so clones, approximately 80% occurring once. This sample comprised peripheral blood mononuclear cells, obtained before any cancer treatment. The receptors were gathered from a male donor aged 60 or over with stage II lung adenocarcinoma.

The gene calls are TRBV12-5 and TRBJ2-2; D assignment may be TRBD1 or TRBD2 (5 bases each). Germline loops: CDR1 LGHNT, CDR2 FRNRAP. The germline V and J ends were trimmed by 8 bases and 7 bases, with 14 bases remaining between them. This CDR3 is built from 13 residues. CDR3: CASLKGTGGELFF. In DNA form, the CDR3 reads TGTGCTAGTTTGAAGGGGACCGGCGGGGAGCTGTTTTTT.

This chain uses TRBV7-2 with TRBJ1-3, with unresolved D. CDR3 length equals 15 residues. Germline loops: CDR1 SGHTA, CDR2 FQGNSA. V was shortened by 6 bases and J by 1 base, with 13 bases between the two germline ends. The CDR3 DNA reads TGTGCCAGCAGGTCAGGACCGTCGTCTGGAAACACCATATATTTT. Its translation: CASRSGPSSGNTIYF.

Worth noting for this clone: The sample contains more than one DNA sequence encoding this CDR3. This sequence joins TRBV29-1 and TRBJ1-1; D is uncertain. Germline loops: CDR1 SQVTM, CDR2 ANQGSEA. CDR3 length: 11 residues. V was trimmed by 5 bases and J by 1 base, leaving 5 bases between them. This CDR3 reads CSVRPNTEAFF. DNA of the CDR3: TGCAGCGTTCGTCCGAACACTGAAGCTTTCTTT.

J is TRBJ1-1 and V is TRBV25-1; D possibly corresponds to TRBD1 (5 bases). Germline values: CDR1 MGHDK, CDR2 SYGVNS. V dropped 6 bases and J dropped 8 bases, with 16 bases sitting between them. The CDR3 sequence is 13 residues long. Written as DNA, the CDR3 is TGTGCCAGCAGCCCCGGGGGTCAGCTCGAAGCTTTCTTT. It is translated as CASSPGGQLEAFF.

The chain couples TRBV18 to TRBJ2-4; the D is unclear. This CDR3 is 12 amino acids long. The V and J ends lost 5 bases and 6 bases respectively, with 8 bases between them. Germline CDR1 reads KGHSH; CDR2 reads LQKENI. For the CDR3, the DNA is TGTGCCAGCTCAAGGAATGGAAACATTCAGTACTTC. This sequence encodes CASSRNGNIQYF.

The chain couples TRBV10-3 to TRBJ2-4; D perhaps matches TRBD1 (5 bases). CDR3 length: 14 residues. Germline CDR1 reads ENHRY; CDR2 reads SYGVKD. V was clipped by 3 bases and J by 6 bases, with 12 bases between them. CDR3 in DNA: TGTGCCATCAGTGATGGGGCTAGTGGAAACATTCAGTACTTC. Protein sequence: CAISDGASGNIQYF.

The chain combines TRBV28 with TRBJ2-1; 8 bases map to TRBD1. Trimming at V came to 5 bases and at J to 9 bases, leaving 15 bases not matched to a gene. Germline V gene lookup returns CDR1 MDHEN and CDR2 SYDVKM. The CDR3 is made up of 16 amino acids. In DNA, the CDR3 is TGTGCCAGCAGTCCCCCGAGATCAGGGGGCCCTGGTGAGCAGTTCTTC. Translating gives CASSPPRSGGPGEQFF.

The V call is TRBV6-5, the J call TRBJ1-1, with 8 bases that match TRBD1. Per the germline V gene, CDR1 is MNHEY and CDR2 is SVGAGI. J was trimmed by 4 bases and V by 2 bases; bases with no gene match: 3. The CDR3 spans 14 residues. CDR3 nucleotide sequence: TGTGCCAGCAGTTACGACAGGGGAGGCACTGAAGCTTTCTTT. It encodes CASSYDRGGTEAFF.

The gene calls are TRBV13 and TRBJ1-1; D unclear. CDR1 and CDR2 (germline): PRHDT, FYEKMQ (reference sequence). The CDR3 has 13 residues. Trimming shortened V by 1 base and J by 2 bases, and 5 bases separated the two germline ends. The CDR3 coding sequence is TGTGCCAGCAGCTTAGAAGCTAACACTGAAGCTTTCTTT. This gives the protein CASSLEANTEAFF.

The J gene is TRBJ2-7, the V gene TRBV18; the D gene is possibly TRBD2 (5 bases). Per the germline V gene, CDR1 is KGHSH and CDR2 is LQKENI. Trimming shortened V by 2 bases and J by 2 bases, and 13 bases separated the two germline ends. The CDR3 sequence is 15 residues long. Here the CDR3 DNA reads TGTGCCAGCTCACCAGTCACAGCGGCGACCTACGAGCAGTACTTC. Translating gives CASSPVTAATYEQYF.

The rearrangement uses TRBV27 and TRBJ2-5; D is perhaps TRBD2 (5 bases). Germline V CDR1 and CDR2: MNHEY, SMNVEV (reference sequence). The CDR3 extends over 15 amino acids. The ends were cut back, 2 bases at V and 4 bases at J, with 14 bases in the middle. This chain's CDR3 is CASSLNRDRGETQYF. DNA of the CDR3: TGTGCCAGCAGTTTAAATCGGGATCGGGGAGAGACCCAGTACTTC.